A single TCR beta chain is shown here with its context. This clone appeared a single time. What antigen it recognizes has not been identified. Per-nucleotide qualities are absent, and no much larger clonotype sits a single base away. The library was prepared using the immunoSEQ multiplex PCR assay. A mixture of 60 forward primers for TCR Vbeta segments and 13 reverse primers for TCR Jbeta segments was used in the multiplex PCR. The CDR3 region of rearranged TCR beta genes was amplified from genomic DNA with a multiplex PCR assay. The amplified TCR beta libraries were sequenced on the Illumina HiSeq System as 87-base-pair reads. The published analysis was carried out like this. A later analysis tallied roughly 80 million unique TCR beta chains across the 550 to 850 repertoires, and around 12 million of those chains were shared by two or more donors. Raw reads were error-corrected and collapsed into unique sequences with a nearest-neighbor algorithm that merged closely related sequences to remove PCR and sequencing errors. Alignment of CDR3 sequences to IMGT reference sequences was used to assign V, D and J gene segments. For a sequence to be retained, at least a six-nucleotide match to both a V gene segment and a J gene segment was required. Rearrangements were classified as productive when the CDR3 lacked stop codons and remained in frame with V and J, and all other rearrangements were classified as non-productive. CDR3 was defined according to IMGT convention as the region running from the second conserved V-encoded cysteine to the conserved J-encoded phenylalanine. In an earlier analysis of more than 550 of the donors, sequences lacking an unambiguous match to a single V gene segment were excluded. In an earlier analysis of around 600 of the donors, V segments were called functional above 56.7% productive rearrangements and were called segregating when the between-donor standard deviation exceeded 5%. A statistical classification framework was developed to diagnose cytomegalovirus status using the catalog of TCR beta chain sequences. In a later analysis, V and J genes were assigned by comparing TCR nucleotide sequences against IMGT/GENE-DB human TR gene sequences. In a later analysis, CDR3 sequences and most-parsimonious VDJ recombination scenarios were assigned using the TCRdist pipeline. In a later analysis, each TCR beta chain was defined by its CDR3 amino acid sequence together with its V-gene family, and reads lacking a unique V-gene family were excluded. To address suspected cross-contamination and a sequencing artifact, a later analysis removed roughly 640 highly shared, low-generation-probability nucleotide sequences. A later analysis calculated a clonal expansion index for each public chain from normalized within-repertoire ranks of inferred template counts. A later analysis computed generation probabilities with a VDJ recombination model fitted to out-of-frame rearrangements, and checked the results against IGoR. A later analysis scored TCR-TCR, TCR-HLA and TCR-CMV co-occurrence with hypergeometric tests, applying a repertoire-size bias correction to TCR pairs. In a later analysis, false discovery rates were estimated by permuting HLA or CMV assignments 20 times. In a later analysis, co-occurring TCRs were grouped using DBSCAN, with TCRdist sequence similarity added in when clustering inside HLA-allele-positive subsets. Co-occurrence clustering excluded repertoires with fewer than 30,000 or more than 120,000 public chains, plus five with anomalous nucleotide sharing. The clones in this table, taken by TCRdb from immuneACCESS, are in-frame only. Not every clone is retained; where verified, under half of the shortfall comes from an unresolved V gene, and the cause of the rest is unknown. That table gives V, J and clone size, and the DNA gave D and trimming. The sample table lists approximately 210,000 clones, roughly 76% of them with a count of one. The ten top clones hold approximately 2.1% of the sample.

The source of the sample is a study of cytomegalovirus exposure and HLA in healthy donors (dated by TCRdb to 2016 to 2017). In terms of the full investigation: In an earlier analysis of roughly 500 of the donors, 276 Gb of sequence data and approximately 100 million unique TCR beta sequences from some 170 million T cells were reported. An early release that covered about 600 HLA-typed donors contained around 300 gigabases of sequencing data and approximately 85 million unique TCR sequences. Of the roughly 390 genotyped donors, approximately 80% were placed in the genetic ancestry cluster associated with self-reported Caucasian donors. The study was designed to test whether signatures of past pathogen exposure could be identified by cataloging public T cell receptors. Using immunosequencing, the study profiled T cell repertoires from 500 to 800 subjects and related those repertoires to cytomegalovirus serostatus. A separate validation cohort of over 95 different subjects was used in addition to the roughly 670-subject first cohort. To predict cytomegalovirus infection status, the study brought together high-throughput TCR immunosequencing, statistical association of individual TCRs with disease status, and machine learning. To study patterns of TCR occurrence, a later analysis re-analyzed previously published TCR beta repertoires from around 700 donors and added high-resolution HLA genotyping. Rather than using new phenotypic data, the later analysis identified candidate immune exposures from TCR beta sequences and from how often those sequences occurred across donors. An earlier analysis of some 500 of the donors applied high-throughput TCR beta sequencing to assess whether each TCR beta V gene segment acted as functional or pseudogenic. Alongside the repertoire data, information on donor age, sex, ethnicity and CMV serostatus was compiled. In a later genetic analysis, genome-wide SNP genotypes for about three fifths of the 666 donors were used, and that subset was treated as a discovery cohort. All discovery cohort repertoires had been generated on a single sequencing platform. Class I and class II HLA loci were covered by the typing at four-digit resolution. The number of typed donors differed by locus: about 620-640 for A, B, C, DRB1 and DQB1; 500 to 550 for DQA1; 606 for DPA1; and some 470 for DPB1. Because of strong linkage in the cohort, a few DR-DQ haplotypes were treated as single units for association and clustering. Across under 500 genotyped donors of the cohort, an average of about 240,000 unique TCR beta nucleotide sequences per donor were sequenced, and around 20% of those sequences were non-productive. Here is what the overall study found, with its caveats: Three of the identified cytomegalovirus-associated TCR beta chains were confirmed in vitro to be specific for cytomegalovirus antigens. Because some donors lacked HLA typing at each locus, the association tests relied only on the typed subset. A further reported finding was that TCR beta sequences accurately predicted the HLA-A and HLA-B alleles for most subjects in the first cohort. The classifier was reported to diagnose cytomegalovirus status with high specificity and sensitivity in both the original and validation cohorts. Specific HLA alleles were associated with roughly 17,000 TCR beta sequences at a false discovery rate of 0.05 in a later analysis. The study gave a list of about 150 TCR beta chains associated with cytomegalovirus. A later analysis reported that several top co-occurrence clusters appeared linked to parvovirus B19, influenza, CMV and Epstein-Barr virus. In an earlier analysis of around 600 of the donors, most TCR beta V segments were observed in productive rearrangements about 90% or about 30% of the time, broadly matching IMGT annotations. Assigning TCR associations to individual alleles was difficult when HLA alleles, especially DR and DQ, strongly co-occurred. In this cohort, only TCR beta chains were sequenced, and detectable features were limited by the absence of alpha or paired-chain data. The authors suggested that the approach could potentially be generalized to other disease states and immunological phenotypes. A later analysis found that most CMV-associated TCR beta chains appeared HLA-restricted, with HLA associations seemingly driven largely by CMV exposure. A later analysis found that TCR association rates varied across HLA loci, with DRB1 alleles showing the most associated TCRs and HLA-C alleles the fewest. In a later genetic analysis, a missense DCLRE1C variant was associated with V-gene and J-gene trimming of TCR beta chains, and the association was replicated in an independent cohort. A cluster of highly shared sequence variants was judged likely to be a technical artifact of the sequencing pipeline. Some IMGT-functional V segments, including TRBV6-2 and TRBV6-3, could not be told apart with the 87-base-pair reads, so those segments were excluded. A later genetic analysis reported fewer N-insertions in productive TCRs among donors in an Asian-associated ancestry cluster than the approximately 700-donor mean. While some public TCRs were present in many individuals, most TCR sequences turned up only very rarely across donors. Linkage disequilibrium might explain the correlated functional status among segregating V segments, but an unknown experimental factor could not be excluded. Fewer than 20 rarely observed V segments, including chromosome 9 orphons, were excluded from the earlier analysis of some 590 of the donors because counts were too low. A later analysis found that HLA-associated TCR beta chains were more clonally expanded and had lower generation probabilities than equally common non-associated chains. The presence/absence analyses assumed that sequencing depth was roughly uniform across donors, and that assumption may not be true. The only immune exposure information available for the cohort was CMV serostatus.

In total, approximately 700 healthy bone marrow donors made up the cohort. At the time of sampling, every cohort member was nominally healthy, though immune exposures that went unrecorded were likely present. The donor was CMV seropositive and belonged to the group of 250 to 350 seropositive cohort members. A peripheral blood sample was collected from each donor, and TCR beta sequencing was performed on peripheral blood mononuclear cells. Genomic DNA extraction from the blood cell samples was performed with the Qiagen DNeasy Blood Extraction Kit. The germline V gene sets CDR1 to SGHRS and CDR2 to YFSETQ. For this chain, trimming is 4 bases at the V end and 2 bases at the J end, and the number of junction bases without a gene match is 8. The CDR3 has 15 amino acids, counting the end cysteine and phenylalanine. The DNA shown is the 45-base CDR3, in frame from base 1.

The clonotype originates from a young woman in good health and CMV-seropositive. Rearrangement joined TRBV5-1 to TRBJ2-5, with 7 junctional bases fitting TRBD2. Sequencing was done on a sample of PBMCs. The CDR3 has the sequence CASSRGRGGQETQYF. The nucleotide sequence is TGCGCCAGCAGCCGTGGGAGGGGAGGTCAAGAGACCCAGTACTTC.